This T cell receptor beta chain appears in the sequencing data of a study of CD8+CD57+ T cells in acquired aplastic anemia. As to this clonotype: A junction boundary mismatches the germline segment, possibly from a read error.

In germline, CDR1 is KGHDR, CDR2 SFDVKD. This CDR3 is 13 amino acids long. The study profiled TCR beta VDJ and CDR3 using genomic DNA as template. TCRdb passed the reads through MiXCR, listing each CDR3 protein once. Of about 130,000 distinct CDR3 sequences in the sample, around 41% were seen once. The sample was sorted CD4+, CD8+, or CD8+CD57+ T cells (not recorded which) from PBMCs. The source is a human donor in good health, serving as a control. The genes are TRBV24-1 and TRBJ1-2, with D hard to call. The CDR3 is CATSHPASYGYTF. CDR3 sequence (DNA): TGCGCCACCAGCCATCCAGCTAGCTATGGCTACACCTTC.